This T cell receptor (beta chain) was retrieved from a study of control samples from healthy donors and cancer patients. The protocol was immunoSEQ multiplex PCR, while the TCRdb copy is restricted to in-frame clones and leaves out a portion. The table shows about 150,000 clones, with 93% occurring only once. This CDR3 is 16 amino acids long. Germline loops: CDR1 SGHKS, CDR2 YYEKEE (reference sequence). V dropped 0 bases and J dropped 4 bases, with 17 bases sitting between them. Sequencing was carried out using blood. The gene calls are TRBV5-5 and TRBJ2-7; no firm D call. The TCR sequence derives from a man aged 18-30 years in good health. DNA of the CDR3: TGTGCCAGCAGCTTGGCCGGGCCCGTCCCGATATACGAGCAGTACTTC. It encodes CASSLAGPVPIYEQYF.